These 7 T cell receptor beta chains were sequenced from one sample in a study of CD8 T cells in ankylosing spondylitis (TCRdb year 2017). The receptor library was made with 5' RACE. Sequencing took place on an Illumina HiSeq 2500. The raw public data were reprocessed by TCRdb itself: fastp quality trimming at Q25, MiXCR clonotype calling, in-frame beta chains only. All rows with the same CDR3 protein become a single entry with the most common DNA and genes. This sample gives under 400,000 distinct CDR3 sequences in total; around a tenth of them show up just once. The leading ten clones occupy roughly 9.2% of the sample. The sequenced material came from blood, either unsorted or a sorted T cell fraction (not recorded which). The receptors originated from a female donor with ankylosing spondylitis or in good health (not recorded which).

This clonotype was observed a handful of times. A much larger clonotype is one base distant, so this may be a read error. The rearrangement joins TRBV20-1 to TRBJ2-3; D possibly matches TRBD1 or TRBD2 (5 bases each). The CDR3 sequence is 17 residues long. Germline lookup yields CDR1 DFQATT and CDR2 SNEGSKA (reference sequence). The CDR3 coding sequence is TGCTGTGCTCGGCTCCCGGGACGGATCGGTCGCACAGATACGCAGTATTTT. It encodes CCARLPGRIGRTDTQYF.

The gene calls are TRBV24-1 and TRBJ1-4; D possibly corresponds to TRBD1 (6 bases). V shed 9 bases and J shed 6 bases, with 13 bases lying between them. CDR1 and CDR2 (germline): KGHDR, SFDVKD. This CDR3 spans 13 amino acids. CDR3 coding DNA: TGTGCCACCGGGGGGGCTGGAGATGAAAAACTGTTTTTT. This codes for CATGGAGDEKLFF.

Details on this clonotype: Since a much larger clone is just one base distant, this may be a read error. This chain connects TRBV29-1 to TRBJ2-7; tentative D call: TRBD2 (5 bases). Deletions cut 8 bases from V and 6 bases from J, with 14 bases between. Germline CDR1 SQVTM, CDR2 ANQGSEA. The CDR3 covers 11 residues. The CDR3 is CSIQEACEQYF. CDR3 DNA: TGCAGCATCCAGGAGGCCTGCGAGCAGTACTTC.

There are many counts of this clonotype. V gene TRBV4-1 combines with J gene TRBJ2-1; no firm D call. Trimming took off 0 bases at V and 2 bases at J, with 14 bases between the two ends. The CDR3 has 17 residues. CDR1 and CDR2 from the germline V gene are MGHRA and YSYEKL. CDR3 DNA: TGCGCCAGCAGCCAAGATAGGGCCACCGTTACCTACAATGAGCAGTTCTTC. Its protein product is CASSQDRATVTYNEQFF.

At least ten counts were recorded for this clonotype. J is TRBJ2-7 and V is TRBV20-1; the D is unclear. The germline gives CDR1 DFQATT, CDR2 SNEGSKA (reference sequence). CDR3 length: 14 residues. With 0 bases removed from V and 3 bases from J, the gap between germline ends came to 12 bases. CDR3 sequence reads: CSAREGLSGYEQYF. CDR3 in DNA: TGCAGTGCTAGAGAGGGCCTCTCCGGCTACGAGCAGTACTTC.

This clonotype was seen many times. CDR3 protein: CASSPAGVGYNEQFF. In nucleotides, the CDR3 is TGTGCCAGCAGTCCCGCGGGAGTGGGATACAATGAGCAGTTCTTC. This chain links TRBV12-3 or TRBV12-4 with TRBJ2-1; 7 positions agree with TRBD2. The V segment lost 5 bases and the J segment 4 bases; nucleotides outside the gene matches: 8. The CDR3 is made up of 15 amino acids.

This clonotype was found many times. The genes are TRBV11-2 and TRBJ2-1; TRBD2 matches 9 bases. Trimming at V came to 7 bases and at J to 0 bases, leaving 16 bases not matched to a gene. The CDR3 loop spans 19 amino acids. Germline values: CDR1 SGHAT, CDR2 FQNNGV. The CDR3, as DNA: TGTGCCAGCAACTCTTCCGGCGGTAGCGGGAGAGTCTCCTACAATGAGCAGTTCTTC. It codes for CASNSSGGSGRVSYNEQFF.